The clone carrying this T cell receptor (beta chain) was seen at least ten times. This specimen includes other DNA sequences encoding the same CDR3. Patients of the Seattle cohort, enrolled during active infection, were followed longitudinally. The data originate from a study of blood T cell repertoires in COVID-19. In the study overall: PBMCs, B-cell-depleted T cells, or T cells provided the cDNA or gDNA that made up the material.

Per the study methods: The authors estimated nucleated cell counts from reference gene primer amplification. Sequencing was performed with immunoSEQ multiplex PCR; in TCRdb, only in-frame clones are kept and a portion is missing. V and J calls and clone size come straight from that table; D and trimming were deduced from the DNA. The sample includes approximately 150,000 clones, over 80% of them seen just once. There are 14 residues in the CDR3. Per the germline V gene, CDR1 is SGHAT and CDR2 is FQNNGV. With 5 bases clipped from V and 7 bases from J, the junction kept 4 bases outside the gene matches.

V gene TRBV11-2 combines with J gene TRBJ1-6, with 8 bases that match TRBD1. This clonotype originated in a woman of 80 years or more with COVID-19, enrolled during active disease. The sequencing sample was made of peripheral blood. CDR3: CASSPRQGNSPLHF. CDR3 in DNA: TGTGCCAGCAGCCCCAGACAGGGGAATTCACCCCTCCACTTT.